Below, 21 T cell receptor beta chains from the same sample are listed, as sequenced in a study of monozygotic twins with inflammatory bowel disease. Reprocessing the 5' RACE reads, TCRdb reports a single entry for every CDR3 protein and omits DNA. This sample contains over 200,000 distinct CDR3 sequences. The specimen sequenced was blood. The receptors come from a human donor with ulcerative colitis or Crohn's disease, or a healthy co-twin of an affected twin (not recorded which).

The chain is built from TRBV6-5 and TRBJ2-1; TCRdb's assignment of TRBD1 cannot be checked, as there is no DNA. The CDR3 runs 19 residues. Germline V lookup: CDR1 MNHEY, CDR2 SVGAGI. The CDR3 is CASSYSFLALGRGYNEQFF.

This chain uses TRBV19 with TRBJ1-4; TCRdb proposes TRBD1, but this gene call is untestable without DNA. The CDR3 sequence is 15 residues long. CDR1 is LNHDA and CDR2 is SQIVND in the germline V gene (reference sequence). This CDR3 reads CASSIQVQAPGKLFF.

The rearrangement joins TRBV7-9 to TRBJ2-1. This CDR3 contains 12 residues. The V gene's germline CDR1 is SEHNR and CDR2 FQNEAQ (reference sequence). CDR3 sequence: CASSLAVDEQFF.

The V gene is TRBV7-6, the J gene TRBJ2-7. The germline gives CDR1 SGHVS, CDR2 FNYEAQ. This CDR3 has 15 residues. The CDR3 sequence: CASSLGPKSSYEQYF.

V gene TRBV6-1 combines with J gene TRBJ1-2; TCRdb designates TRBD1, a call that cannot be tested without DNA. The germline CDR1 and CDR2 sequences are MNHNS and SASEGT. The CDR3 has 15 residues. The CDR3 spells CASSPTGGANYGYTF.

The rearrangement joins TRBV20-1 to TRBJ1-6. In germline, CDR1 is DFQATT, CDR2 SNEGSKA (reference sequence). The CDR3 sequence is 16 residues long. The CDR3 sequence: CSAREVRSSYNSPLHF.

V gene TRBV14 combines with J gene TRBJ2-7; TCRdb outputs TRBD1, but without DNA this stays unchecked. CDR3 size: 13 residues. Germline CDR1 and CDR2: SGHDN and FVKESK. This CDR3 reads CASSRTPFYEQYF. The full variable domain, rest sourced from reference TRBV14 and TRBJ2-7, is EAGVTQFPSHSVIEKGQTVTLRCDPISGHDNLYWYRRVMGKEIKFLLHFVKESKQDESGMPNNRFLAERTGGTYSTLKVQPAELEDSGVYFCASSRTPFYEQYFGPGTRLTVT.

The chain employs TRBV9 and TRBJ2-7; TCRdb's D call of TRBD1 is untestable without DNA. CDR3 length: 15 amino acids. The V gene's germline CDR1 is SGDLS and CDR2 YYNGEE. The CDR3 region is CASSVGGGQGYEQYF.

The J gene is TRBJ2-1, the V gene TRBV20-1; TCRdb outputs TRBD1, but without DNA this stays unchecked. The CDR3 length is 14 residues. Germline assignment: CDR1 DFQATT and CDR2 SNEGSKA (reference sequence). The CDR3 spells CRLETRGNQNEQFF.

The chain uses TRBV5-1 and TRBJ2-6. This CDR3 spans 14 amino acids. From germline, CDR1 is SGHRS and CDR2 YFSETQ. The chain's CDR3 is CASSRNSGANVLTF.

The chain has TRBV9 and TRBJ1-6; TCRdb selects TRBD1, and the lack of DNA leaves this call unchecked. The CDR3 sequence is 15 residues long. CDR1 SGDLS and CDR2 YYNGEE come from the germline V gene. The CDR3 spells CASSEGTGHNSPLHF.

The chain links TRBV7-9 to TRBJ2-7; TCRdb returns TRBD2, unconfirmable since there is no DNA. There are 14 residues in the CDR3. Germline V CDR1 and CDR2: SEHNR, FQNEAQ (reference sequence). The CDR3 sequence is CASSVPTSDYEQYF.

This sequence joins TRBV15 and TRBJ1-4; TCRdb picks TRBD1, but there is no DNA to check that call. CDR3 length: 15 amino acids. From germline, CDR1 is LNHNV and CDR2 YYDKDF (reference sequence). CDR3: CATSRDGGGLEKLFF.

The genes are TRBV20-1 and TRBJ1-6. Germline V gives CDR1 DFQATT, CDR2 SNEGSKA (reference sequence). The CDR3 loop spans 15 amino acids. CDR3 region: CSARRESSYNSPLHF.

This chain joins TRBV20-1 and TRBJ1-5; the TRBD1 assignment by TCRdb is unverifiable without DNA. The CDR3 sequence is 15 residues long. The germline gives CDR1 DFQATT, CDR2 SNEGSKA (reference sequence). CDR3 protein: CSARETGNPTQPQHF.

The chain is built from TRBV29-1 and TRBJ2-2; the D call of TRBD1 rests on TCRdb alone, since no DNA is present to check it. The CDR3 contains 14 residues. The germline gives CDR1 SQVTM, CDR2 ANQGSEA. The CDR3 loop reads CSVRTTGWTGELFF.

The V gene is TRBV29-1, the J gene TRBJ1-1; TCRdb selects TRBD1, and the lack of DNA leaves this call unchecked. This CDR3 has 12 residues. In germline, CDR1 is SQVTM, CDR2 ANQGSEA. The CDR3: CSSRVGGTEAFF.

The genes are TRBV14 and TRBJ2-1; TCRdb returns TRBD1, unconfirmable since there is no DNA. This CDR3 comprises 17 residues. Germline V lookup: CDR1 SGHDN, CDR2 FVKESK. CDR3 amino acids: CASSGRQQRGSPNEQFF.

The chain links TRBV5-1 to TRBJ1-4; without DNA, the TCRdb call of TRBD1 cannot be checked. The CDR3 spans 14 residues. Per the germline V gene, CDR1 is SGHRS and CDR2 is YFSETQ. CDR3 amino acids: CASSLKTGIEKLFF. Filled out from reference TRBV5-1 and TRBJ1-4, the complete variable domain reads KAGVTQTPRYLIKTRGQQVTLSCSPISGHRSVSWYQQTPGQGLQFLFEYFSETQRNKGNFPGRFSGRQFSNSRSEMNVSTLELGDSALYLCASSLKTGIEKLFFGSGTQLSVL.

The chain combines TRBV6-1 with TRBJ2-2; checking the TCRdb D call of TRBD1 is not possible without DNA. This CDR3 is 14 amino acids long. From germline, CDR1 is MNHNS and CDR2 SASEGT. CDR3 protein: CASRPLENTGELFF.

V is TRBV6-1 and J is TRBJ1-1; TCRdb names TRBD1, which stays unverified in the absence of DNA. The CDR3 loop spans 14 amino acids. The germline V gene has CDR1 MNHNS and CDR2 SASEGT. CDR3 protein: CASSEIITGGQAFF.